This T cell receptor beta chain came from a study of blood T cell repertoires in COVID-19. About the research overall: Whether acute or convalescent, the COVID-19 samples came from the United States, Italy and Spain.

Per the original methods: Amplification with reference gene primers provided the estimates of nucleated cell counts. Sequencing was performed with immunoSEQ multiplex PCR; in TCRdb, only in-frame clones are kept and a portion is missing. V, J and clone size are taken as reported in that table, and D and trimming were inferred from the DNA itself. Of 200,000 or so clones listed, about 80% are singletons. CDR1 SNHLY and CDR2 FYNNEI come from the germline V gene. The CDR3 runs 16 residues. V trimming: 3 bases; J trimming: 0 bases; junction bases outside the gene matches: 2. The receptor comes from a human donor with acute or convalescent COVID-19. The donor label of this sample is uncertain. V gene TRBV2 combines with J gene TRBJ2-1, with 10 bases fitting TRBD2. Sequencing used peripheral blood. The CDR3 region is CASSDASGSSYNEQFF. The CDR3 DNA reads as TGTGCCAGCAGTGACGCTAGCGGGAGCTCCTACAATGAGCAGTTCTTC.